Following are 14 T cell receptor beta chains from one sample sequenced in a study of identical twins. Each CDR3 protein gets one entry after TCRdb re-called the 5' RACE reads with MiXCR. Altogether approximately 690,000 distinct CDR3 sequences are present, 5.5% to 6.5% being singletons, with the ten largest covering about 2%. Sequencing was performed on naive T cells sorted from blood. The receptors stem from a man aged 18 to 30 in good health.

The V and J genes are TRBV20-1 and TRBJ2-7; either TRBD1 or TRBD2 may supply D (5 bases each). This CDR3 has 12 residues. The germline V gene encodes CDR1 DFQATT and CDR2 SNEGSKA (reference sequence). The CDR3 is CTARAGTYEQYV. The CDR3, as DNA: TGCACAGCGAGGGCAGGGACCTACGAGCAGTACGTC.

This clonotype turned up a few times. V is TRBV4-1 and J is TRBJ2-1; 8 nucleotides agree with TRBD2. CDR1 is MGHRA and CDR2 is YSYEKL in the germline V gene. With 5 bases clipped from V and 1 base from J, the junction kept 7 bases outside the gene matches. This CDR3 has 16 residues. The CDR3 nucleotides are TGCGCCAGCAGCGGATCGGGAGGGGATTCCTACAATGAGCAGTTCTTC. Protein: CASSGSGGDSYNEQFF.

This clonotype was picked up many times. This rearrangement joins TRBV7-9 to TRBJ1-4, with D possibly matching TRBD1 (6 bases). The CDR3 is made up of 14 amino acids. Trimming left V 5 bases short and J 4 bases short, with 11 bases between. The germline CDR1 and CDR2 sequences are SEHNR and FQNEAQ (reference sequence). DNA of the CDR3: TGTGCCAGCAGCCCGGACAGTATTAATGAAAAACTGTTTTTT. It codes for CASSPDSINEKLFF.

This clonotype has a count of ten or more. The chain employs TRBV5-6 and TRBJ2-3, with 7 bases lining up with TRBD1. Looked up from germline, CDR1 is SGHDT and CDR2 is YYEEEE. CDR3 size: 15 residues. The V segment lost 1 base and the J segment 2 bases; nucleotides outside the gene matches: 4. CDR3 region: CASSLRDSYTDTQYF. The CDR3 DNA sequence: TGTGCCAGCAGCTTGAGGGACAGCTACACAGATACGCAGTATTTT.

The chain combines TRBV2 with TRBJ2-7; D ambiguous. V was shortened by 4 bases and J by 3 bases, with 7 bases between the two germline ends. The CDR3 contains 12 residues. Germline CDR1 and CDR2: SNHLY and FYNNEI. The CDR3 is CASSVNSYEQYV. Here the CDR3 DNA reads TGTGCCAGCAGTGTGAACAGCTACGAGCAGTACGTC.

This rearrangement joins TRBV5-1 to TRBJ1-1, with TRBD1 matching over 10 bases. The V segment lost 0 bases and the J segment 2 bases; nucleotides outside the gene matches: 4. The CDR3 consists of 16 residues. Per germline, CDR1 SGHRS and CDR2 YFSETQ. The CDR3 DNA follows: TGCGCCAGCAGCTTGGCCGGACAGGGGGTTAACACTGAAGCTTTCTTT. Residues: CASSLAGQGVNTEAFF.

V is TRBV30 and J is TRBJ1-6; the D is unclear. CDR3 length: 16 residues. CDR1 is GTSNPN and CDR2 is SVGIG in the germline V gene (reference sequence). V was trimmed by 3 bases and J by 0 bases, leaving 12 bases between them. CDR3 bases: TGTGCCTGGAGGGGGATTATCAGCTCCTATAATTCACCCCTCCACTTT. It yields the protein CAWRGIISSYNSPLHF.

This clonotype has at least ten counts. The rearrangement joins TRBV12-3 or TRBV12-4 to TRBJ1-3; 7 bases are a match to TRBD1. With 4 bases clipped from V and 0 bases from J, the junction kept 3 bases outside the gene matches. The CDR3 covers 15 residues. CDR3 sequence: CASSSTGDSGNTIYF. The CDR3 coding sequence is TGTGCCAGCAGTTCAACAGGGGACTCTGGAAACACCATATATTTT.

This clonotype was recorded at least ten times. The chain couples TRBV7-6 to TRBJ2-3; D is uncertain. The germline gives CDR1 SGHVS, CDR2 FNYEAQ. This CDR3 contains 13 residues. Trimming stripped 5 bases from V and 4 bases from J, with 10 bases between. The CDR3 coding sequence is TGTGCCAGCAGCCCGTGGATTGCAGATACGCAGTATTTT. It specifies CASSPWIADTQYF.

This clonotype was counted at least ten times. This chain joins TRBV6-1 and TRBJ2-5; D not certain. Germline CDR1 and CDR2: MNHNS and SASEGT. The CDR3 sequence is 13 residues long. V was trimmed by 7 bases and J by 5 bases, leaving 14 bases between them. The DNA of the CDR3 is TGTGCCAGCACTCCTCAGTTCGGGGAGACCCAGTACTTC. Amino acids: CASTPQFGETQYF.

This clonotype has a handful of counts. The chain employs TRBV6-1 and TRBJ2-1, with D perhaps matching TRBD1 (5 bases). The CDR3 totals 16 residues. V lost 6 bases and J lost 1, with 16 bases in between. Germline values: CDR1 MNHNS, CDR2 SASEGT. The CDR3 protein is CASSPTDSKSYNEQFF. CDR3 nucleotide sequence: TGTGCCAGCAGCCCCACCGACAGTAAATCCTACAATGAGCAGTTCTTC.

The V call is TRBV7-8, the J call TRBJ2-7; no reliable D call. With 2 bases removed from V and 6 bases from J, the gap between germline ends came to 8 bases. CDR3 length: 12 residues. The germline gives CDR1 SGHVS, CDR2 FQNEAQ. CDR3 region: CASSLKAGEQYV. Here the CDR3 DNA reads TGTGCCAGCAGCTTAAAAGCCGGCGAGCAGTACGTC.

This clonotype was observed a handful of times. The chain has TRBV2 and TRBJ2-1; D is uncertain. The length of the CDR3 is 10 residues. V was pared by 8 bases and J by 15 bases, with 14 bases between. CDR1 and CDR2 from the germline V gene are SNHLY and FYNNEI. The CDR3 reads CASRRQVTFF. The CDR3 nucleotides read TGTGCCAGCCGCCGGCAGGTGACGTTCTTC. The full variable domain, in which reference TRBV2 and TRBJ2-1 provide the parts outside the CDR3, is EPEVTQTPSHQVTQMGQEVILRCVPISNHLYFYWYRQILGQKVEFLVSFYNNEISEKSEIFDDQFSVERPDGSNFTLKIRSTKLEDSAMYFCASRRQVTFFGPGTRLTVL.

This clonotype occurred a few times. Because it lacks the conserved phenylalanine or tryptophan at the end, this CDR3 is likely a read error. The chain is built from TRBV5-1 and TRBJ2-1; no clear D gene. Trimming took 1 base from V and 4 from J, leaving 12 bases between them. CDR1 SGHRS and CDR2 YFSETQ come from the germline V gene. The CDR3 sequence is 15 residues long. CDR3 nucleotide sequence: TGCGCCAGCAGCTTGAGTCCTACCTTTTACAATGAGCAGTTCTTG. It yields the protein CASSLSPTFYNEQFL.